This TCR beta chain emerged from a study of OX40 agonist ivuxolimab in advanced cancers. Study as a whole: Dose-escalation patients' cancers were hepatocellular carcinoma, melanoma, renal cell or head and neck cancer.

Broader study findings: Patients with a partial response at 0.1-3.0 mg/kg had among the lowest clonal expansion.

Trimming shortened V by 0 bases and J by 0 bases, and 27 bases separated the two germline ends. Germline CDR1 SGDLS, CDR2 YYNGEE. The CDR3 contains 22 residues. Sequencing used immunoSEQ multiplex PCR; TCRdb keeps in-frame clones, though not all of them. In the table there are tens of thousands of clones, around 80% of which are singletons. On this clone: Its antigen is undetermined.

Autoimmune disease history or systemic immunosuppression excluded patients. The genes are TRBV9 and TRBJ1-4, with D possibly TRBD1 on 5 matching bases. This TCR came from an adult with an advanced solid tumor such as melanoma, head and neck, liver or kidney cancer. Sequenced material: CD4+ or CD8+ T cells sorted from blood, taken in a trial of the OX40 agonist ivuxolimab. The CDR3 DNA reads as TGTGCCAGCAGCGTAGGGATTCGGGGCGCCCAATTGGGGAGTGCAACTAATGAAAAACTGTTTTTT. It codes for CASSVGIRGAQLGSATNEKLFF.